This TCR beta chain was documented in a study of shared clonotypes between healthy human individuals. Overall study results and limits: Few donors limited the genetic and exposure-history diversity represented.

A remark on this clone: Its specificity is unknown.

Genomic DNA of every subset was divided equally among multiple immunoSEQ plates. Bulk PBMC genomic DNA spanned ten immunoSEQ deep plates. TCRdb keeps only in-frame clones here, not all; method: immunoSEQ multiplex PCR. The sample includes hundreds of thousands of clones, roughly 77% of them seen just once. From germline, CDR1 is SGHRS and CDR2 YFSETQ. Trimming took 4 bases from V and 5 from J; bases not matched to a gene: 9. The CDR3 consists of 15 residues. Researchers drew on roughly 84 million PBMCs for genomic DNA from unsorted samples. The rearrangement joins TRBV5-1 to TRBJ2-5, with 9 bases aligning to TRBD1. This sequence originates from a woman aged 40 to 55 in good health. Some clones in this sample may be carry-over from other donors' samples. The sample consisted of PBMCs. CDR3 protein: CASSLGQGSSETQYF. The CDR3 bases are TGCGCCAGCAGCCTGGGACAGGGTAGTTCGGAGACCCAGTACTTC.